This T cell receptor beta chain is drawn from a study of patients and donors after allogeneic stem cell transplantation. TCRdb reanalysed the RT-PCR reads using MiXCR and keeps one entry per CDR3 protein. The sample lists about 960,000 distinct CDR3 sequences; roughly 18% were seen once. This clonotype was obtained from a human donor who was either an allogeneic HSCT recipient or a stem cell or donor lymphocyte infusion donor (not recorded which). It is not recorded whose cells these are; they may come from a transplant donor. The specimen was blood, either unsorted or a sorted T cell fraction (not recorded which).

The DNA for the CDR3 is TGTGCCAGCAGTTTTGGACCGGGACTCGAGGCGGGAAACACCATATATTTT. Its protein is CASSFGPGLEAGNTIYF. The chain couples TRBV12-3 or TRBV12-4 to TRBJ1-3; a weak D match, TRBD1 (5 bases). V was pared by 3 bases and J by 4 bases, with 19 bases between. The CDR3 runs 17 residues.